These 17 T cell receptor beta chains originate from one sample sequenced in a study of human T cells and chemical hapten exposure. Stated time point: patch test 1, 2 weeks after DPC sensitization. The sample's treatment: therapeutic diphenylcyclopropenone sensitization with weekly scalp DPC. From the RACE reads, TCRdb called clonotypes with MiXCR, one entry per CDR3 protein. The profile covers under 130,000 distinct CDR3 sequences, with roughly 11% appearing a single time and 3.5% taken by the ten largest. The sample here was whole blood, taken in connection with sensitization to the hapten diphenylcyclopropenone (DPC). Source of these receptors: a woman between 40 and 50 years old with alopecia areata. Some clones in this sample may be carry-over from other donors' samples.

This CDR3 is CSVEDRDTPSYEQYF. The CDR3 DNA is TGCAGCGTTGAAGACCGGGACACCCCCTCCTACGAGCAGTACTTC. The V call is TRBV29-1, the J call TRBJ2-7, with a possible D match to TRBD1 (6 bases). The CDR3 is made up of 15 amino acids. V lost 0 bases and J lost 0, with 12 bases in between. Looked up from germline, CDR1 is SQVTM and CDR2 is ANQGSEA.

This clonotype was observed many times. The chain joins TRBV6-5 to TRBJ2-7; 7 bases fit TRBD1. The CDR3 extends over 15 amino acids. V shed 4 bases and J 1 base; nucleotides not matched to a gene: 7. Germline lookup yields CDR1 MNHEY and CDR2 SVGAGI. In nucleotides, the CDR3 is TGTGCCAGCAGTTTACAGGGGAAAGGGTCCTACGAGCAGTACTTC. It codes for CASSLQGKGSYEQYF.

This clonotype was counted between two and nine times. The chain couples TRBV6-2 or TRBV6-3 to TRBJ2-7; 9 nucleotides line up with TRBD1. Looked up from germline, CDR1 is MNHEY and CDR2 is SVGEGT. The CDR3 totals 16 residues. Germline trimming cut 4 bases from V and 3 bases from J; bases unmatched to any gene: 10. The CDR3 spells CASSWPGTGKNYEQYF. As DNA, the CDR3 is TGTGCCAGCAGTTGGCCCGGGACAGGGAAAAACTACGAGCAGTACTTC.

This clonotype appeared many times. The gene calls are TRBV4-1 and TRBJ2-1; 11 positions agree with TRBD2. V lost 0 bases, J lost 6 bases, and 7 bases stayed unmatched. Germline V lookup: CDR1 MGHRA, CDR2 YSYEKL. The CDR3 contains 17 residues. This CDR3 reads CASSQELAGGIPNEQFF. CDR3 bases: TGCGCCAGCAGCCAAGAATTAGCGGGAGGGATTCCCAATGAGCAGTTCTTC.

This chain uses TRBV28 with TRBJ2-7, with 7 bases aligning to TRBD1. V dropped 5 bases and J dropped 3; count of bases not matched to a gene: 13. Germline CDR1 is MDHEN and CDR2 is SYDVKM. This CDR3 comprises 16 residues. Here the CDR3 DNA reads TGTGCCAGCAGTACCTCAGGGACAGCCATAAACTACGAGCAGTACTTC. Translating it yields CASSTSGTAINYEQYF.

The genes are TRBV7-2 and TRBJ2-1; 8 nucleotides align to TRBD2. The V gene end was trimmed by 2 bases and the J gene end by 4 bases; junction bases not matched to a gene: 13. Germline V lookup: CDR1 SGHTA, CDR2 FQGNSA. The CDR3 sequence is 18 residues long. The CDR3 loop is CASSLRGPASGLYNEQFF. The CDR3 DNA reads TGTGCCAGCAGCTTACGAGGGCCGGCTAGCGGGCTATACAATGAGCAGTTCTTC. The whole variable domain, remainder taken from reference TRBV7-2 and TRBJ2-1, is GAGVSQSPSNKVTEKGKDVELRCDPISGHTALYWYRQSLGQGLEFLIYFQGNSAPDKSGLPSDRFSAERTGGSVSTLTIQRTQQEDSAVYLCASSLRGPASGLYNEQFFGPGTRLTVL.

The genes are TRBV24-1 and TRBJ1-1, with a weak D call TRBD1 (6 bases). The CDR3 covers 13 residues. CDR1 KGHDR and CDR2 SFDVKD come from the germline V gene. Trimming shortened V by 3 bases and J by 9 bases, and 13 bases separated the two germline ends. CDR3 sequence reads: CATSDPQGLKAFF. In nucleotides, the CDR3 is TGTGCCACCAGTGATCCACAGGGACTAAAAGCTTTCTTT.

The table lists this clonotype with a few counts. The CDR3 nucleotides read TGTGCCAGCAGCGTTGGGCGGCGGCAGGGACAAAGCGAGCAGTACTTC. Translation: CASSVGRRQGQSEQYF. The chain joins TRBV11-2 to TRBJ2-7; tentatively, D is TRBD1 (6 bases). The V end lost 5 bases, the J end lost 6 bases, and 23 bases lay between the germline ends. Germline CDR1 is SGHAT and CDR2 is FQNNGV. There are 16 residues in the CDR3.

This clonotype was seen ten or more times. The rearrangement uses TRBV30 and TRBJ2-1, with 9 bases that match TRBD1. J was trimmed by 4 bases and V by 0 bases; bases with no gene match: 4. This CDR3 region has 15 residues. The germline V gene has CDR1 GTSNPN and CDR2 SVGIG (reference sequence). The CDR3 DNA sequence: TGTGCCTGGAGTGTGGGACAGGGACCTTACAATGAGCAGTTCTTC. It specifies CAWSVGQGPYNEQFF.

This clonotype was recorded a few times. This chain connects TRBV19 to TRBJ2-1; the D gene is possibly TRBD2 (6 bases). From germline, CDR1 is LNHDA and CDR2 SQIVND (reference sequence). Trimming shortened V by 3 bases and J by 5 bases, and 8 bases separated the two germline ends. The length of the CDR3 is 13 residues. The CDR3 region has the DNA TGTGCCAGTAGTATGGGACTTAACAATGAGCAGTTCTTC. Protein product: CASSMGLNNEQFF.

This clonotype has a handful of counts. The genes are TRBV4-2 and TRBJ1-2; D not resolved. Germline-derived CDR1 and CDR2 are LGHNA and YNFKEQ. The germline V and J ends were trimmed by 0 bases and 8 bases, with 16 bases remaining between them. This CDR3 is built from 15 residues. In DNA form, the CDR3 reads TGTGCCAGCAGCCAAGATTGGCAGGACGCGTCGGGCTACACCTTC. Protein: CASSQDWQDASGYTF.

The chain employs TRBV12-3 or TRBV12-4 and TRBJ1-2, with D perhaps matching TRBD1 (6 bases). The CDR3 loop spans 13 amino acids. V gave up 9 bases and J gave up 5 bases, with 16 bases separating them. The CDR3 region has the DNA TGTGCCAGAAGCGCAGGGGTTGGATATGGCTACACCTTC. This sequence encodes CARSAGVGYGYTF.

The chain has TRBV6-5 and TRBJ1-6, with D unresolved. CDR1 is MNHEY and CDR2 is SVGAGI in the germline V gene. CDR3 length: 17 amino acids. Trimming took off 6 bases at V and 0 bases at J, with 15 bases between the two ends. The CDR3 DNA reads as TGTGCCAGCAGCTCTACCGCCCGGAGCTCCTATAATTCACCCCTCCACTTT. Translating it yields CASSSTARSSYNSPLHF.

This clonotype was recorded at least ten times. The chain has TRBV12-3 or TRBV12-4 and TRBJ2-7, with 8 bases lining up with TRBD1. CDR3 length: 13 amino acids. The trim removed 5 bases at V and 2 bases at J, leaving 2 bases unmatched. This CDR3 is CASSHRGAYEQYF. Here the CDR3 DNA reads TGTGCCAGCAGTCACAGGGGGGCCTACGAGCAGTACTTC.

The chain links TRBV6-1 to TRBJ2-1; TRBD2 agrees at 11 bases. In germline, CDR1 is MNHNS, CDR2 SASEGT. V lost 3 bases to trimming and J lost 10 bases; unmatched junction nucleotides: 14. CDR3 length: 17 residues. This chain's CDR3 is CASSDTPIAGGPREQFF. The CDR3 region has the DNA TGTGCCAGCAGTGATACCCCTATAGCGGGAGGGCCTAGAGAGCAGTTCTTC.

The chain recombines TRBV21-1 with TRBJ2-3; the table assigns TRBD2, which was not confirmed against the DNA. TRBV21-1 is classified as a pseudogene. CDR3 length: 18 residues. The CDR3 region has the DNA TGTGCCAGCAGGCCCTTGGAAGCTAGCGGGAGGATCACAGATACGCAGTATTTT. Its translation: CASRPLEASGRITDTQYF.

This clonotype has only a few counts. This CDR3 is CASSLAQGTGYTF. The CDR3 coding sequence is TGTGCCAGCAGTTTAGCCCAGGGCACGGGCTACACCTTC. This chain joins TRBV12-3 or TRBV12-4 and TRBJ1-2; D is perhaps TRBD1 (5 bases). The CDR3 has 13 amino acids. The germline V and J ends were trimmed by 0 bases and 8 bases, with 10 bases remaining between them.